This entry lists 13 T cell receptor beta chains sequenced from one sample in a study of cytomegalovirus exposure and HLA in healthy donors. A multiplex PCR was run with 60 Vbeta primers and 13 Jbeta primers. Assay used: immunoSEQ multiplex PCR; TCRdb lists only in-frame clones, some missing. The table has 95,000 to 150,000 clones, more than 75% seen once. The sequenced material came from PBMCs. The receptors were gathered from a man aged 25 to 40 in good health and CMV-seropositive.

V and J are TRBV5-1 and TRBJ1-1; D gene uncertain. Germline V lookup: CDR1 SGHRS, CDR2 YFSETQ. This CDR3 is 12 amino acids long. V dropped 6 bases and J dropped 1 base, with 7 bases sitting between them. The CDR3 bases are TGCGCCAGCAACTCAGGGAACACTGAAGCTTTCTTT. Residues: CASNSGNTEAFF.

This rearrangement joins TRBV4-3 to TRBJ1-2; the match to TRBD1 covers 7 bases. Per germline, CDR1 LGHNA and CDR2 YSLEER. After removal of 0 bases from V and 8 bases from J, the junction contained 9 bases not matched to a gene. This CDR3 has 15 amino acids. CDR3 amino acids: CASSQDRDSLLGYTF. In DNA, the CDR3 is TGCGCCAGCAGCCAAGATCGGGACAGTCTGCTGGGCTACACCTTC.

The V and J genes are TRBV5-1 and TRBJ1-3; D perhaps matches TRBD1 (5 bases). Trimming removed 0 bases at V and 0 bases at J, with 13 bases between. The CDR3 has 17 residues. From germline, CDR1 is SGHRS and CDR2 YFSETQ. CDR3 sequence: CASSLEAGRLSGNTIYF. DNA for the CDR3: TGCGCCAGCAGCTTGGAGGCAGGGCGCCTCTCTGGAAACACCATATATTTT.

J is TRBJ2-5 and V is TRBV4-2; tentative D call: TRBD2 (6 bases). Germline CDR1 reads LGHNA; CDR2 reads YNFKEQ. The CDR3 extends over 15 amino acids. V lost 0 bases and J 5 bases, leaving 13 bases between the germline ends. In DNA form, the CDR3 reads TGTGCCAGCAGCCAAGAGGGGGGATCGCGGGAGACCCAGTACTTC. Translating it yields CASSQEGGSRETQYF.

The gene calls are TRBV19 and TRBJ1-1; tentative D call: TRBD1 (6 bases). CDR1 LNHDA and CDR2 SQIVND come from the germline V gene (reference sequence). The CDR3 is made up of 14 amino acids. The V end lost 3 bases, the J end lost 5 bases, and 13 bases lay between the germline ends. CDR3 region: CASSIGRGGTEAFF. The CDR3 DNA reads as TGTGCCAGTAGTATTGGGAGGGGGGGGACTGAAGCTTTCTTT. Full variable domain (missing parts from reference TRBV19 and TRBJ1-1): DGGITQSPKYLFRKEGQNVTLSCEQNLNHDAMYWYRQDPGQGLRLIYYSQIVNDFQKGDIAEGYSVSREKKESFPLTVTSAQKNPTAFYLCASSIGRGGTEAFFGQGTRLTVV.

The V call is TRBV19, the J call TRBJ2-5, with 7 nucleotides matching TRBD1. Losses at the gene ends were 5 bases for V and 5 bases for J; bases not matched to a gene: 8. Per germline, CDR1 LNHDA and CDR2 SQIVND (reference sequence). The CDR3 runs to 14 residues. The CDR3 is CASSFTQGLETQYF. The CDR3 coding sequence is TGTGCCAGTAGTTTTACACAGGGGTTGGAGACCCAGTACTTC. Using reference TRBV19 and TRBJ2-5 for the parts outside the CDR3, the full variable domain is DGGITQSPKYLFRKEGQNVTLSCEQNLNHDAMYWYRQDPGQGLRLIYYSQIVNDFQKGDIAEGYSVSREKKESFPLTVTSAQKNPTAFYLCASSFTQGLETQYFGPGTRLLVL.

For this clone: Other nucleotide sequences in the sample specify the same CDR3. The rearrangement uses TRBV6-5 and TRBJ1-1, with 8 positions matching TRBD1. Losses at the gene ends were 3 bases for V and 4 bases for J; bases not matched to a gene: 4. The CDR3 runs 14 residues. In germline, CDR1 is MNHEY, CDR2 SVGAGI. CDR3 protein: CASSYSQGATEAFF. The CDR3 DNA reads TGTGCCAGCAGTTATTCCCAGGGGGCCACTGAAGCTTTCTTT.

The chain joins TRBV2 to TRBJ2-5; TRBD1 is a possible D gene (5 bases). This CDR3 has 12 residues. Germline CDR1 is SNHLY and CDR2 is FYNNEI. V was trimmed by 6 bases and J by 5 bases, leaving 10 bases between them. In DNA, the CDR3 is TGTGCCAGCAGAGGAGCAGGGGAGACCCAGTACTTC. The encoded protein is CASRGAGETQYF.

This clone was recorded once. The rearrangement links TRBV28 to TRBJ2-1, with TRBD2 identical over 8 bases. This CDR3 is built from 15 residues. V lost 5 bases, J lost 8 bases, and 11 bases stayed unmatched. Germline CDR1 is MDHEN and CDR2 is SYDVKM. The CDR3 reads CASSMEAAGGDEQFF. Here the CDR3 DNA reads TGTGCCAGCAGTATGGAAGCGGCGGGGGGAGATGAGCAGTTCTTC. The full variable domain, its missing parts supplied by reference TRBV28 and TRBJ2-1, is DVKVTQSSRYLVKRTGEKVFLECVQDMDHENMFWYRQDPGLGLRLIYFSYDVKMKEKGDIPEGYSVSREKKERFSLILESASTNQTSMYLCASSMEAAGGDEQFFGPGTRLTVL.

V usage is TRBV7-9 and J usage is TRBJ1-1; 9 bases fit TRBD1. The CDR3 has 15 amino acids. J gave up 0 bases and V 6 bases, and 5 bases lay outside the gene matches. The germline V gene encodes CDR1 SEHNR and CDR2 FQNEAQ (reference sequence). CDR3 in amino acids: CASRRQGGMNTEAFF. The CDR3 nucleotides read TGTGCCAGCAGGAGACAGGGGGGGATGAACACTGAAGCTTTCTTT.

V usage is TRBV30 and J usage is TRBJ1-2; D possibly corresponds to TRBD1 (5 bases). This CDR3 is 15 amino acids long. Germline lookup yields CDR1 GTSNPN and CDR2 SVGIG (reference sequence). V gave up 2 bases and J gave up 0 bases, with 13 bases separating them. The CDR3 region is CAWSIGTGPNYGYTF. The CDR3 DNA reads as TGTGCCTGGAGTATCGGAACAGGCCCTAACTATGGCTACACCTTC.

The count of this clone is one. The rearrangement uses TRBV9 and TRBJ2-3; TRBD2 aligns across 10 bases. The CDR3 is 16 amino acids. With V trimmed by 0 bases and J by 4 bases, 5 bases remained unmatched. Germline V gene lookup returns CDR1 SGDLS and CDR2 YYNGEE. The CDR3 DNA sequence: TGTGCCAGCAGCGTAGGACTAGCGGGCATAGCAGATACGCAGTATTTT. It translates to CASSVGLAGIADTQYF.

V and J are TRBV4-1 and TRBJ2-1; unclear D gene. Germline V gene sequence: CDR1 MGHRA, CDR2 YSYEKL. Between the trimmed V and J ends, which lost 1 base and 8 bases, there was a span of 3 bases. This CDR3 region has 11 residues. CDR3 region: CASSQGDEQFF. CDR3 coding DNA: TGCGCCAGCAGCCAAGGAGATGAGCAGTTCTTC.